This T cell receptor beta chain was captured in a study of cytomegalovirus exposure and HLA in healthy donors. Across the study: Inside one of the first data releases sat about 85 million unique TCRs taken from HLA-typed donors.

Study results and limitations: Presence/absence analyses assumed roughly uniform sequencing depth across donors, which may not hold. Compared with the roughly 700-donor mean, an Asian-associated ancestry cluster reportedly had fewer N-insertions, according to a later analysis. As was reported, the HLA-A and HLA-B alleles of most subjects were accurately predicted from TCR beta sequences.

The PCR ran on 60 Vbeta and 13 Jbeta primers. Clones were sequenced by immunoSEQ multiplex PCR, and TCRdb holds only the in-frame ones, with some missing. The sample has about 120,000 clones, around 10% seen once; the top ten hold about 3%. This CDR3 has 13 amino acids. The V segment lost 7 bases and the J segment 6 bases; nucleotides outside the gene matches: 4. Germline-derived CDR1 and CDR2 are SNHLY and FYNNEI. With respect to this clone: Antigen specificity is unknown.

The clonotype was recovered from a man aged 25 to 45 in good health and CMV-seronegative. Sequenced input: PBMCs. The chain recombines TRBV2 with TRBJ2-1, with TRBD2 matching 9 bases. CDR3 sequence (DNA): TGTGCCAGCATGCGGCGGGAGGGCAATGAGCAGTTCTTC. It is translated as CASMRREGNEQFF.